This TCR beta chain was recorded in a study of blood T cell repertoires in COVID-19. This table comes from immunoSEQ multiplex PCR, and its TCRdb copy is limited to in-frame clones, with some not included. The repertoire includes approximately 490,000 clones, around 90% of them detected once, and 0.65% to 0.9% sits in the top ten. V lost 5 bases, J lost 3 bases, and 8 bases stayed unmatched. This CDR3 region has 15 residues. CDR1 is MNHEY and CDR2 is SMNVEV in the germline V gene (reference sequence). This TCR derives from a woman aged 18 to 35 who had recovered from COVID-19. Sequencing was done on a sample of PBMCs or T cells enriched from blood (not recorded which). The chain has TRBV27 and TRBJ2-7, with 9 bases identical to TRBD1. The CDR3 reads CASSTRMGQGYEQYF. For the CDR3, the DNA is TGTGCCAGCAGTACCCGTATGGGACAGGGCTACGAGCAGTACTTC.